This entry features one TCR beta chain sequence. This clonotype is considered medium-sized (0.01 to 0.1%). It has no known antigen specificity. The record has no base qualities; no much larger clone is one base away. The data stem from a study. The V end loses 1 base and the J end loses 6 bases, and a stretch of 19 bases separates them. From the germline V gene (reference sequence), CDR1 is GTSNPN and CDR2 is SVGIG. From the cysteine through the phenylalanine, the CDR3 covers 15 amino acids. Only the CDR3 DNA is retained, 45 bases long and in frame from the first base. Instrument used: Illumina MiSeq. TCRdb trimmed public reads at Q25 via fastp, called clones via MiXCR and kept in-frame beta chains. Rows are unified per CDR3 protein, each entry keeping the most common DNA and genes. The sample data list 1,500 to 2,000 distinct CDR3 sequences, and 7% to 10% of these were observed just once. The biggest ten clones account for about an eighth of the sample.

The TCR was taken from a human donor with rheumatoid arthritis. The chain joins TRBV30 to TRBJ2-7, and possibly TRBD1, on 6 matching bases. The material sequenced was CD4+ T cells from peripheral blood. The CDR3 protein sequence reads: CAWSGGLGQSGEQYF. The nucleotide sequence reads as follows: TGTGCCTGGAGTGGTGGTTTGGGACAATCAGGCGAGCAGTACTTC.